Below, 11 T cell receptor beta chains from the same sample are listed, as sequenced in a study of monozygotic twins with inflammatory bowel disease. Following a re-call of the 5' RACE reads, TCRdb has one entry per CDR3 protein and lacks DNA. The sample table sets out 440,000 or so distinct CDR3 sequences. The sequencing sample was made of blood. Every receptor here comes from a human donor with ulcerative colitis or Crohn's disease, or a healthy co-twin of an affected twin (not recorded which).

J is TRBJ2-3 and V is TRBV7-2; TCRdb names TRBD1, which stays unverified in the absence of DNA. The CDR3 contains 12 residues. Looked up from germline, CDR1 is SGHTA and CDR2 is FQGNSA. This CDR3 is CASSLGRVTQYF.

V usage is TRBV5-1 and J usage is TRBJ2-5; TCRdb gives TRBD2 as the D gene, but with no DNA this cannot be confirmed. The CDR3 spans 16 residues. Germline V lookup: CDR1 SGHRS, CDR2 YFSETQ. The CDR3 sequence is CASSRGTSGSRETQYF.

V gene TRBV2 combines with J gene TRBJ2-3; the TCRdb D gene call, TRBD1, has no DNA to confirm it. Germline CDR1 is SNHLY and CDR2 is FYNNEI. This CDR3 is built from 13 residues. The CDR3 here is CASSGQGTDTQYF.

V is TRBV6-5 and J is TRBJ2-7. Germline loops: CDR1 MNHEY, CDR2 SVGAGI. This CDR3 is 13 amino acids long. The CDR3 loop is CASRGLGLDEQYF.

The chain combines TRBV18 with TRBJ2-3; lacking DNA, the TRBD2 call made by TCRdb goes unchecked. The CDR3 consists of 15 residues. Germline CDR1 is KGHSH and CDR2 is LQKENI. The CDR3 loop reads CASSQSGTSTDTQYF. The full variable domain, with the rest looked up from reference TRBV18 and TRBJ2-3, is NAGVMQNPRHLVRRRGQEARLRCSPMKGHSHVYWYRQLPEEGLKFMVYLQKENIIDESGMPKERFSAEFPKEGPSILRIQQVVRGDSAAYFCASSQSGTSTDTQYFGPGTRLTVL.

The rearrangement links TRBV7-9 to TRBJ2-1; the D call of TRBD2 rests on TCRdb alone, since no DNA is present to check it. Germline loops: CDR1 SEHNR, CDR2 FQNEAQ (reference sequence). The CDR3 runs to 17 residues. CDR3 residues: CASSLESRTSGSNEQFF. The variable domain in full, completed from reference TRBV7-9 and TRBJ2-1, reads DTGVSQNPRHKITKRGQNVTFRCDPISEHNRLYWYRQTLGQGPEFLTYFQNEAQLEKSRLLSDRFSAERPKGSFSTLEIQRTEQGDSAMYLCASSLESRTSGSNEQFFGPGTRLTVL.

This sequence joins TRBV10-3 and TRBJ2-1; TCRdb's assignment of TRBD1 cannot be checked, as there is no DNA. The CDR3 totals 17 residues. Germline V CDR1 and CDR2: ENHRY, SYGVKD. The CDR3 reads CAISESPIRTTYNEQFF.

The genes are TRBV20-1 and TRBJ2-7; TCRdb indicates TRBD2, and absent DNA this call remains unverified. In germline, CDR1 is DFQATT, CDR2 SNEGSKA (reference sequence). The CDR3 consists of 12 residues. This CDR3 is CSAKGRVGEQYF.

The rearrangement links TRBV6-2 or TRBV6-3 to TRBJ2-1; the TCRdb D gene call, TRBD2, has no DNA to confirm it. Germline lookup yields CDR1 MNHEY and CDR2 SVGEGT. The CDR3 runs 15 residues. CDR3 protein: CASSDPSGNYNEQFF.

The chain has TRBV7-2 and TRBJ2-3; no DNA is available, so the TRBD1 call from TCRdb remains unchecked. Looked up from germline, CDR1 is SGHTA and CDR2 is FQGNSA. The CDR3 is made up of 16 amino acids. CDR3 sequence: CASSSLLGTGRDTQYF.

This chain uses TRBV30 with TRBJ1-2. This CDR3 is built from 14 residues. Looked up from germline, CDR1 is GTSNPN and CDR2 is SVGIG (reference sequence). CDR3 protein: CAWSVAKSFYGYTF.